This TCR beta chain appears in the sequencing data of a study of low-dose radiotherapy and immunotherapy resistance in tumors. Covering alpha and beta chains, TRAV- and TRBV-specific primers were used for the first-strand cDNA. Amplification of TCRs used a constant-region primer and V-primer adapter for approximately 19 PCR cycles. Using its own MiXCR run on the reads, TCRdb lists one record per CDR3 protein. This table holds around 80,000 distinct CDR3 sequences, 18% found once. With 5 bases removed from V and 0 bases from J, the gap between germline ends came to 11 bases. From germline, CDR1 is DFQATT and CDR2 SNEGSKA (reference sequence). The CDR3 is 14 amino acids. This clonotype was seen repeatedly, ten times or more. The time point denotes: before trial treatment.

The rearrangement uses TRBV20-1 and TRBJ2-4; D call uncertain. The sequences come from PBMCs, collected before treatment. The receptor comes from a male donor with prostate cancer. The CDR3 is CSAEWRGAKNIQYF. In DNA, the CDR3 is TGCAGTGCTGAATGGAGAGGAGCCAAAAACATTCAGTACTTC.